This TCR beta chain originates from a study of human T cells and chemical hapten exposure. In the study overall: Patients, predominantly female, presented with alopecia areata, totalis or universalis.

Described time point: patch test 3, about 24 weeks after DPC sensitization. Treatment indicated: therapeutic diphenylcyclopropenone sensitization with weekly scalp DPC. As handled by the study authors: Samples held a median of around 96,000 TCRs, range about 23,224–690,600. Each CDR3 protein gets one entry after TCRdb re-called the RACE reads with MiXCR. TCRdb's processing, not the authors' own work, is the source of the V and J calls. The sample yields roughly 200,000 distinct CDR3 sequences, more than 20% seen once. The ends were cut back, 4 bases at V and 0 bases at J, with 12 bases in the middle. The CDR3 consists of 14 residues. Germline CDR1 SQVTM, CDR2 ANQGSEA. This clonotype was observed a few times.

This receptor was identified in a woman aged 35 to 49 with alopecia areata. Some clones in this sample may be carry-over from other donors' samples. The rearrangement joins TRBV29-1 to TRBJ1-2, with D hard to call. The sample here was whole blood, taken in connection with sensitization to the hapten diphenylcyclopropenone (DPC). CDR3 residues: CSVAVTSSNYGYTF. The CDR3 DNA reads as TGCAGCGTTGCAGTTACGTCTTCTAACTATGGCTACACCTTC. The full variable domain, its missing parts supplied by reference TRBV29-1 and TRBJ1-2, is SAVISQKPSRDICQRGTSLTIQCQVDSQVTMMFWYRQQPGQSLTLIATANQGSEATYESGFVIDKFPISRPNLTFSTLTVSNMSPEDSSIYLCSVAVTSSNYGYTFGSGTRLTVV.